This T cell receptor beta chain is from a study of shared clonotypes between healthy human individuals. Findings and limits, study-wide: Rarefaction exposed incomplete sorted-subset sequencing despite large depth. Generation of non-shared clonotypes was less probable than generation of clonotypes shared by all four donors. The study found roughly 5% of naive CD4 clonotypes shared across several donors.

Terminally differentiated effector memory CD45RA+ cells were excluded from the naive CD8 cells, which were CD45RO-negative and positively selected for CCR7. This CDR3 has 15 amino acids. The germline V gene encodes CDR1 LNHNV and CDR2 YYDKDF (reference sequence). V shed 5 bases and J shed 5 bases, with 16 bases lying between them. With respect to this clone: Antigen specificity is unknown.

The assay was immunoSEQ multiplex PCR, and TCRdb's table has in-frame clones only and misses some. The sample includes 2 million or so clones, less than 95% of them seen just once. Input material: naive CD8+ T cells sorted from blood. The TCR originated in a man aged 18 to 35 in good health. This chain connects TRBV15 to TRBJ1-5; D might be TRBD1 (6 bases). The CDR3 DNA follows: TGTGCCACCAGCGTTGGGACATCTCTCTATCAGCCCCAGCATTTT. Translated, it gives CATSVGTSLYQPQHF.